The next 17 T cell receptor beta chains were all read from a single sample in a study of cytomegalovirus exposure and HLA in healthy donors. 60 Vbeta and 13 Jbeta primers were used in PCR. The protocol was immunoSEQ multiplex PCR, while the TCRdb copy is restricted to in-frame clones and leaves out a portion. Of about 130,000 clones listed, 70% to 80% are singletons. Material: PBMCs. The source of these receptors is a man in his late teens or twenties in good health and CMV-seronegative.

The chain carries TRBV2 and TRBJ2-3; D might be TRBD1 (6 bases). Germline loops: CDR1 SNHLY, CDR2 FYNNEI. Trimming stripped 1 base from V and 4 bases from J, with 12 bases between. CDR3 size: 15 residues. CDR3 loop: CASSEDQGPADTQYF. CDR3 DNA: TGTGCCAGCAGTGAAGATCAGGGGCCGGCAGATACGCAGTATTTT.

V usage is TRBV28 and J usage is TRBJ2-1, with TRBD2 matching 9 bases. The germline gives CDR1 MDHEN, CDR2 SYDVKM. The ends lost 3 bases at V and 7 bases at J; junction bases unmatched: 4. The CDR3 sequence is 14 residues long. CDR3 residues: CASSLGLAANEQFF. The CDR3 region has the DNA TGTGCCAGCAGTTTGGGACTAGCTGCAAATGAGCAGTTCTTC.

The chain carries TRBV19 and TRBJ2-5, with 11 bases lining up with TRBD2. The J call could be wrong; TRBJ2-7 is a better fit for the DNA end. This CDR3 spans 15 amino acids. Germline V gives CDR1 LNHDA, CDR2 SQIVND (reference sequence). CDR3 region: CASSISSGRAYEQYF. DNA of the CDR3: TGTGCCAGTAGTATAAGTAGCGGGAGGGCCTACGAGCAGTACTTC.

The genes are TRBV13 and TRBJ2-7; a weak D match, TRBD2 (6 bases). This CDR3 is built from 12 residues. Trimming shortened V by 5 bases and J by 4 bases, and 9 bases separated the two germline ends. The germline V gene has CDR1 PRHDT and CDR2 FYEKMQ (reference sequence). The CDR3 region has the DNA TGTGCCAGCAGCGGCGGGACTTACGAGCAGTACGTC. It is translated as CASSGGTYEQYV.

This chain connects TRBV5-1 to TRBJ2-2, with D perhaps matching TRBD2 (6 bases). V lost 4 bases and J 3 bases, leaving 13 bases between the germline ends. This CDR3 spans 15 amino acids. CDR1 and CDR2 (germline): SGHRS, YFSETQ. CDR3 DNA sequence: TGCGCCAGCAGCCCGGTGGGGGGTGACACCGGGGAGCTGTTTTTT. This sequence encodes CASSPVGGDTGELFF.

V and J are TRBV6-4 and TRBJ1-1; no definite D call. CDR1 and CDR2 from the germline V gene are MRHNA and SNTAGT. V lost 3 bases, J lost 4 bases, and 9 bases lay in between. This CDR3 contains 13 residues. CDR3: CASSEVEGTEAFF. The CDR3 DNA sequence: TGTGCCAGCAGTGAGGTCGAGGGCACTGAAGCTTTCTTT.

The chain employs TRBV7-3 and TRBJ2-3; 12 nucleotides match TRBD2. Germline CDR1 is SGHTA and CDR2 is FQGTGA. The CDR3 is 16 amino acids. V gave up 2 bases and J gave up 2 bases; unmatched junction bases: 2. The CDR3 bases are TGTGCCAGCAGCTTAGCTAGCGGGAGGGTCACAGATACGCAGTATTTT. It translates to CASSLASGRVTDTQYF.

The sample holds one count of this clone. This chain connects TRBV5-6 to TRBJ2-1; 16 bases align to TRBD2. Germline CDR1 and CDR2: SGHDT and YYEEEE. There are 18 residues in the CDR3. With 1 base clipped from V and 5 bases from J, the junction kept 6 bases outside the gene matches. DNA for the CDR3: TGTGCCAGCAGCTTGAGGGGACTAGCGGGGGGGGTCCACAATGAGCAGTTCTTC. Its protein product is CASSLRGLAGGVHNEQFF.

This clone was counted a few times. The CDR3 loop is CASSPSGTGGDEQYF. The DNA of the CDR3 is TGTGCCAGCAGTCCCTCCGGGACAGGTGGAGACGAGCAGTACTTC. The V and J genes are TRBV25-1 and TRBJ2-7; 8 bases align to TRBD1. CDR3 length equals 15 residues. J lost 5 bases, V lost 5 bases, and 11 bases had no gene match. CDR1 and CDR2 (germline): MGHDK, SYGVNS.

V and J are TRBV6-6 and TRBJ2-7, with 8 bases lining up with TRBD1. The CDR3 is 14 amino acids. J was trimmed by 6 bases and V by 5 bases; bases with no gene match: 9. Germline-derived CDR1 and CDR2 are MNHNY and SVGAGI (reference sequence). The CDR3 DNA sequence: TGTGCCAGCAGTAATCGACAGGGGAAGGGCGAGCAGTACGTC. It codes for CASSNRQGKGEQYV.

The V call is TRBV5-6, the J call TRBJ2-7, with D maybe TRBD2 (6 bases). Trimming took 1 base from V and 3 from J, leaving 17 bases between them. The germline CDR1 and CDR2 sequences are SGHDT and YYEEEE. This CDR3 is built from 16 residues. CDR3 bases: TGTGCCAGCAGCTTGTTGGGTGAGCGGGCGTTCTACGAGCAGTACGTC. It yields the protein CASSLLGERAFYEQYV.

This clone was seen only a few times. The J gene is TRBJ2-2, the V gene TRBV7-3, with D possibly being TRBD2 (6 bases). This CDR3 has 17 residues. Trimming removed 5 bases from V and 3 bases from J, with 19 bases in between. The germline CDR1 and CDR2 sequences are SGHTA and FQGTGA. CDR3 sequence: CASSQSPGSVYTGELFF. CDR3 DNA sequence: TGTGCCAGCAGCCAGTCCCCCGGGAGTGTTTACACCGGGGAGCTGTTTTTT.

J is TRBJ2-7 and V is TRBV5-8; the match to TRBD2 covers 13 bases. J gave up 6 bases and V 5 bases, and 8 bases lay outside the gene matches. Germline-derived CDR1 and CDR2 are SGHTS and YDEGEE. This CDR3 has 15 amino acids. The CDR3 region has the DNA TGTGCCAGCAGTTCCGGACTAGCGGGAGCGGGCGAGCAGTACGTC. Translating gives CASSSGLAGAGEQYV.

V is TRBV19 and J is TRBJ1-1; 7 bases agree with TRBD1. Germline V CDR1 and CDR2: LNHDA, SQIVND (reference sequence). Germline trimming cut 3 bases from V and 4 bases from J; bases unmatched to any gene: 5. This CDR3 has 14 residues. CDR3 bases: TGTGCCAGTAGTATTCGACAGGGTGGCACTGAAGCTTTCTTT. It translates to CASSIRQGGTEAFF. The full variable domain, its missing parts supplied by reference TRBV19 and TRBJ1-1, is DGGITQSPKYLFRKEGQNVTLSCEQNLNHDAMYWYRQDPGQGLRLIYYSQIVNDFQKGDIAEGYSVSREKKESFPLTVTSAQKNPTAFYLCASSIRQGGTEAFFGQGTRLTVV.

V and J are TRBV4-1 and TRBJ2-7; weak D call: TRBD2 (5 bases). Germline values: CDR1 MGHRA, CDR2 YSYEKL. V gave up 1 base and J gave up 4 bases, with 8 bases separating them. This CDR3 comprises 13 residues. DNA for the CDR3: TGCGCCAGCAGCCAAGGAGGGCCTTACGAGCAGTACTTC. Its protein is CASSQGGPYEQYF.

This clone is a singleton in its sample. The chain recombines TRBV4-1 with TRBJ2-1, with D unresolved. Trimming stripped 1 base from V and 6 bases from J, with 4 bases between. CDR3 length: 12 residues. Germline V gene data show CDR1 as MGHRA and CDR2 as YSYEKL. The CDR3 sequence is CASSQVSNEQFF. CDR3 bases: TGCGCCAGCAGCCAAGTGAGCAATGAGCAGTTCTTC.

V and J are TRBV30 and TRBJ2-1; D may be TRBD1 (6 bases). V was clipped by 0 bases and J by 9 bases, with 9 bases between them. This CDR3 has 12 amino acids. Germline V gene sequence: CDR1 GTSNPN, CDR2 SVGIG (reference sequence). In DNA form, the CDR3 reads TGTGCCTGGAGTGTACAGGGTAGTGAGCAGTTCTTC. This encodes CAWSVQGSEQFF.